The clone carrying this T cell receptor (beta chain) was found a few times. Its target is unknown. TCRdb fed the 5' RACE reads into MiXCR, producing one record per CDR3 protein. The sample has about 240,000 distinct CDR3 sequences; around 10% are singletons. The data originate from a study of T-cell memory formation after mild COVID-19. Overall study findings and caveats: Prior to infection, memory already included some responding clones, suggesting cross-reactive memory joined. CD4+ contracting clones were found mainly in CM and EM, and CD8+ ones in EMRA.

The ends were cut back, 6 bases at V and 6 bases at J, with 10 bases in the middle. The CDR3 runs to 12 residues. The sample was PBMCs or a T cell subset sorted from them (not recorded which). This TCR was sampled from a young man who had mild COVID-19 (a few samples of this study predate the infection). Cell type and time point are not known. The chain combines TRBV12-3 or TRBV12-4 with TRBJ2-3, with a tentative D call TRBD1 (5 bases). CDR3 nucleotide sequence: TGTGCCAGCAGGACAGACCCGGATACGCAGTATTTT. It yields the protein CASRTDPDTQYF.